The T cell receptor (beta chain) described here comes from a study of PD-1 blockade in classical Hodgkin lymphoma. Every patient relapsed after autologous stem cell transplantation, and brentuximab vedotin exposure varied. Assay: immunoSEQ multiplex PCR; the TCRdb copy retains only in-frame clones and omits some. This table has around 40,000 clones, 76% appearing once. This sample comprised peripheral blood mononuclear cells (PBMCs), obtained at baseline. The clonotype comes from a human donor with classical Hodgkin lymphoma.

CDR3 nucleotide sequence: TGTGCCAGCAGTTCTTTGAGGGACCCCACAGATACGCAGTATTTT. Protein sequence: CASSSLRDPTDTQYF. The chain couples TRBV28 to TRBJ2-3; D may match TRBD1 or TRBD2 (5 bases each). The CDR3 consists of 15 residues. V lost 4 bases and J lost 2, with 13 bases in between. Germline V gene data show CDR1 as MDHEN and CDR2 as SYDVKM. Full variable domain (rest looked up from reference TRBV28 and TRBJ2-3): DVKVTQSSRYLVKRTGEKVFLECVQDMDHENMFWYRQDPGLGLRLIYFSYDVKMKEKGDIPEGYSVSREKKERFSLILESASTNQTSMYLCASSSLRDPTDTQYFGPGTRLTVL.